Below are 25 T cell receptor beta chains sequenced from a single sample in a study of CD8+CD57+ T cells in acquired aplastic anemia. Patients chosen for sequencing had shown CD8+CD57+ cell expansion by flow cytometry. TCR beta VDJ and CDR3 profiling used genomic DNA as template. TCRdb reanalysed the reads using MiXCR and keeps one entry per CDR3 protein. Of roughly 280,000 distinct CDR3 sequences listed, 45% to 65% are singletons. The sequencing sample was made of sorted CD4+, CD8+, or CD8+CD57+ T cells (not recorded which) from PBMCs. The receptors shown here come from a human donor with aplastic anemia.

The V and J genes are TRBV20-1 and TRBJ2-2, with D maybe TRBD1 (5 bases). V gave up 4 bases and J gave up 6 bases, with 12 bases separating them. The germline V gene encodes CDR1 DFQATT and CDR2 SNEGSKA (reference sequence). The CDR3 is 13 residues long. The CDR3 reads CSATRQWSGELFF. In DNA form, the CDR3 reads TGCAGTGCTACGAGACAGTGGTCCGGGGAGCTGTTTTTT.

The gene calls are TRBV5-4 and TRBJ1-2; D is perhaps TRBD1 (6 bases). Germline loops: CDR1 SGHNT, CDR2 YYREEE (reference sequence). This CDR3 contains 14 residues. Trimming removed 3 bases at V and 2 bases at J, with 11 bases between. The CDR3 spells CASSSQGINYGYTF. The CDR3 bases are TGTGCCAGCAGCTCCCAGGGGATAAACTATGGCTACACCTTC.

This clonotype has a count of ten or more. J is TRBJ2-7 and V is TRBV14; 8 bases line up with TRBD2. The CDR3 length is 17 residues. CDR1 is SGHDN and CDR2 is FVKESK in the germline V gene. The J segment lost 5 bases and the V segment lost 8 bases, leaving 20 bases of the junction unmatched. CDR3 nucleotide sequence: TGTGCCAGCTCACCCCTCCCCGGGGGGGCGCCCCATCACGAGCAGTACTTC. Protein sequence: CASSPLPGGAPHHEQYF.

In its sample, this clonotype was seen a few times. The CDR3 loop reads CASQSPRQGTYEQYF. In DNA form, the CDR3 reads TGTGCCAGCCAAAGCCCACGCCAGGGGACCTACGAGCAGTACTTC. The V gene is TRBV6-5, the J gene TRBJ2-7, with D possibly TRBD1 on 6 matching bases. This CDR3 spans 15 amino acids. Trimming removed 8 bases from V and 2 bases from J, with 19 bases in between. In germline, CDR1 is MNHEY, CDR2 SVGAGI.

This chain connects TRBV20-1 to TRBJ2-7, with 9 bases fitting TRBD1. Germline loops: CDR1 DFQATT, CDR2 SNEGSKA (reference sequence). Trimming cost V 6 bases and J 3 bases; bases outside gene matches: 9. The CDR3 runs to 14 residues. The CDR3 DNA follows: TGCAGTGCGCCCCTGGACAGGGGCGGCTACGAGCAGTACTTC. Amino acids: CSAPLDRGGYEQYF.

Many counts were recorded for this clonotype. This CDR3 is CASRKLGFDEQYF. The CDR3 bases are TGTGCCAGCAGGAAGTTGGGGTTCGACGAGCAGTACTTC. The chain combines TRBV12-3 or TRBV12-4 with TRBJ2-7; D uncertain. CDR3 length: 13 amino acids. V was trimmed by 6 bases and J by 5 bases, leaving 14 bases between them.

This clonotype turned up a few times. The rearrangement links TRBV20-1 to TRBJ2-3, with 7 bases lining up with TRBD1. V lost 1 base to trimming and J lost 11 bases; unmatched junction nucleotides: 9. This CDR3 is 13 amino acids long. Germline V gene data show CDR1 as DFQATT and CDR2 as SNEGSKA (reference sequence). CDR3 DNA sequence: TGCAGTGCTAGAGCGACAGGGACCGATGAGCAGTATTTT. Encoded protein: CSARATGTDEQYF.

CDR3 DNA sequence: TGTGCCAGCAGTTTCGGGGGTGCAGATACGCAGTATTTT. It specifies CASSFGGADTQYF. This chain connects TRBV12-3 or TRBV12-4 to TRBJ2-3, with D possibly TRBD2 on 6 matching bases. Trimming took off 3 bases at V and 4 bases at J, with 8 bases between the two ends. The CDR3 is 13 residues long.

V usage is TRBV7-8 and J usage is TRBJ1-6; 7 nucleotides line up with TRBD1. The J segment lost 8 bases and the V segment lost 4 bases, leaving 8 bases of the junction unmatched. This CDR3 is built from 15 residues. Germline lookup yields CDR1 SGHVS and CDR2 FQNEAQ. The CDR3 region has the DNA TGTGCCAGCAGCTACCCAAGGGGGCTCTATTCACCCCTCCACTTT. This codes for CASSYPRGLYSPLHF.

This chain links TRBV5-6 with TRBJ2-5, with 8 nucleotides matching TRBD2. CDR3 length: 13 amino acids. The V gene's germline CDR1 is SGHDT and CDR2 YYEEEE. The V segment lost 4 bases and the J segment 6 bases; nucleotides outside the gene matches: 5. The CDR3 is CASSLGREKTQYF. In DNA, the CDR3 is TGTGCCAGCAGCCTCGGGAGGGAGAAGACCCAGTACTTC.

Turning to this clonotype: One junction end does not reproduce the germline sequence, and a read error may be involved. The chain carries TRBV24-1 and TRBJ1-5; no clear D. The CDR3 totals 17 residues. Germline CDR1 KGHDR, CDR2 SFDVKD. The CDR3 nucleotides read TGTGCCAGCAGTGGGGTTTGGGAAGGACTAACGAATCAGCCCCAGCATTTT. Encoded protein: CASSGVWEGLTNQPQHF.

A single count supports this clonotype. A much more abundant neighbour one base away suggests this may be a read error. The V and J genes are TRBV19 and TRBJ2-4; D is unclear. CDR1 is LNHDA, CDR2 SQIVND, per germline (reference sequence). The CDR3 is 16 amino acids. The CDR3 loop reads CAGSIEQSFSKNIQYF. The CDR3 DNA is TGTGCCGGTAGTATTGAACAGTCATTTTCCAAAAACATTCAGTACTTC.

This clonotype has more than one count but fewer than ten. This chain uses TRBV7-2 with TRBJ2-7; no definite D call. Germline V gives CDR1 SGHTA, CDR2 FQGNSA. CDR3 length equals 12 residues. Trimming took 5 bases from V and 1 from J, leaving 6 bases between them. The DNA of the CDR3 is TGTGCCAGCAGCAGCGAGTCCTACGAGCAGTACTTC. Its protein is CASSSESYEQYF.

The chain joins TRBV11-2 to TRBJ2-1, with D unclear. Trimming removed 7 bases at V and 4 bases at J, with 14 bases between. The CDR3 length is 14 residues. CDR1 and CDR2 from the germline V gene are SGHAT and FQNNGV. Here the CDR3 reads CASTETGVYNEQFF. DNA for the CDR3: TGTGCCAGCACCGAGACTGGAGTTTACAATGAGCAGTTCTTC.

A few counts support this clonotype. The chain recombines TRBV12-5 with TRBJ2-6; D call uncertain. Germline V CDR1 and CDR2: LGHNT, FRNRAP. The CDR3 length is 12 residues. V dropped 6 bases and J dropped 4 bases, with 4 bases sitting between them. The CDR3 loop is CASGGGANVLTF. CDR3 bases: TGTGCTAGTGGAGGGGGGGCCAACGTCCTGACTTTC.

Many counts were recorded for this clonotype. V and J are TRBV6-5 and TRBJ1-3; 9 nucleotides match TRBD1. V lost 2 bases and J lost 2; bases outside the gene matches: 4. Per the germline V gene, CDR1 is MNHEY and CDR2 is SVGAGI. The CDR3 sequence is 16 residues long. The CDR3: CASSYSGTGTGNTIYF. The CDR3 nucleotides are TGTGCCAGCAGTTACAGCGGGACAGGGACTGGAAACACCATATATTTT.

V and J are TRBV2 and TRBJ1-5, with 8 bases that match TRBD1. The CDR3 runs 16 residues. Per the germline V gene, CDR1 is SNHLY and CDR2 is FYNNEI. Losses at the gene ends were 2 bases for V and 3 bases for J; bases not matched to a gene: 6. The CDR3 sequence: CASSEKRTGYNQPQHF. Here the CDR3 DNA reads TGTGCCAGCAGTGAAAAAAGGACAGGGTACAATCAGCCCCAGCATTTT. Variable domain in full (rest from reference TRBV2 and TRBJ1-5): EPEVTQTPSHQVTQMGQEVILRCVPISNHLYFYWYRQILGQKVEFLVSFYNNEISEKSEIFDDQFSVERPDGSNFTLKIRSTKLEDSAMYFCASSEKRTGYNQPQHFGDGTRLSIL.

A remark on this clonotype: A much larger clone lies a single base off, so this may be a read error. The chain links TRBV3-1 to TRBJ2-7, with D maybe TRBD1 (5 bases). CDR1 and CDR2 (germline): LGHDT, YNNKEL (reference sequence). The CDR3 loop spans 15 amino acids. V shed 1 base and J shed 11 bases, with 21 bases lying between them. The CDR3 nucleotides are TGTGCCAGCAGCCAAGTTAGGCCAGGGTGGCTTCGGAAGTACTTC. It yields the protein CASSQVRPGWLRKYF.

This clonotype was observed many times. The chain combines TRBV5-1 with TRBJ1-2; TRBD1 matches at 7 bases. The CDR3 has 15 residues. V was clipped by 4 bases and J by 4 bases; unmatched bases: 10. Germline CDR1 and CDR2: SGHRS and YFSETQ. CDR3 nucleotides: TGCGCCAGCAGCGAGTTGGGACAGTCGGCCTATGGCTACACCTTC. Translating it yields CASSELGQSAYGYTF.

The CDR3 DNA is TGCGCCAGCAGTCTCGGACAGGGTTCGAGGACTGAAGCTTTCTTT. Translation: CASSLGQGSRTEAFF. The V gene is TRBV5-1, the J gene TRBJ1-1; 8 nucleotides match TRBD1. The CDR3 is 15 residues long. V gave up 5 bases and J gave up 5 bases; unmatched junction bases: 11. CDR1 is SGHRS and CDR2 is YFSETQ in the germline V gene.

The sample holds many counts of this clonotype. This chain links TRBV6-1 with TRBJ2-7, with 9 nucleotides matching TRBD1. The germline CDR1 and CDR2 sequences are MNHNS and SASEGT. CDR3 size: 17 residues. Germline trimming cut 4 bases from V and 1 base from J; bases unmatched to any gene: 11. CDR3 sequence (DNA): TGTGCCAGCAGTGGAAAAACCGGGACAGGGTATTCCTACGAGCAGTACTTC. Translating gives CASSGKTGTGYSYEQYF.

This clonotype was seen many times. The V call is TRBV11-2, the J call TRBJ1-3, with a possible D match to TRBD1 (6 bases). V lost 5 bases and J lost 4, with 18 bases in between. The CDR3 covers 16 residues. Germline CDR1 reads SGHAT; CDR2 reads FQNNGV. The CDR3 DNA reads as TGTGCCAGCAGCCCTAGCTTTATAGGGACAGGAAACACCATATATTTT. It specifies CASSPSFIGTGNTIYF.

Many counts were recorded for this clonotype. The CDR3: CASSRDGTVEGYTF. The CDR3, as DNA: TGTGCCAGCAGTAGGGATGGGACCGTCGAGGGCTACACCTTC. The chain couples TRBV25-1 to TRBJ1-2; TRBD1 might be the D (5 bases). Deletions cut 5 bases from V and 8 bases from J, with 18 bases between. CDR3 length: 14 amino acids. Per the germline V gene, CDR1 is MGHDK and CDR2 is SYGVNS.

The V call is TRBV3-1, the J call TRBJ2-6, with TRBD2 matching 7 bases. The length of the CDR3 is 17 residues. The ends lost 1 base at V and 7 bases at J; junction bases unmatched: 10. Germline V CDR1 and CDR2: LGHDT, YNNKEL (reference sequence). CDR3: CASSQVTNGGLANVLTF. CDR3 nucleotides: TGTGCCAGCAGCCAAGTAACTAACGGGGGGTTAGCCAACGTCCTGACTTTC.

The chain is built from TRBV15 and TRBJ2-1; no clear D. The CDR3 covers 13 residues. V lost 4 bases and J 7 bases, leaving 11 bases between the germline ends. Germline V CDR1 and CDR2: LNHNV, YYDKDF (reference sequence). CDR3 sequence: CATSTRIGNEQFF. CDR3 nucleotide sequence: TGTGCCACCAGCACCAGAATTGGGAATGAGCAGTTCTTC.